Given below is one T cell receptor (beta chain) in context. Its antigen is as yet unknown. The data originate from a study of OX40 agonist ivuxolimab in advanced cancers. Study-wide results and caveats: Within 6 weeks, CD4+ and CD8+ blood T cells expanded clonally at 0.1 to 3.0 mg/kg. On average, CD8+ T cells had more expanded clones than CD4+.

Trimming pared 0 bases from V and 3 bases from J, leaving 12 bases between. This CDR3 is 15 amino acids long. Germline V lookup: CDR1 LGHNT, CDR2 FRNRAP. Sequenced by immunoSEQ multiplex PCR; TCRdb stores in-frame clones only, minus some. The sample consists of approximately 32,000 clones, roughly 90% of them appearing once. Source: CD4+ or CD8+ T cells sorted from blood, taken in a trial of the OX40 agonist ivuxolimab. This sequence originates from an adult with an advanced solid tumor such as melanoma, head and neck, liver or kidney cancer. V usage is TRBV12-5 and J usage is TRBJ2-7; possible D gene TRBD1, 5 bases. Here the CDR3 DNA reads TGTGCTAGTGGTTTGGTAATAGGACAAGTCTACGAGCAGTACTTC. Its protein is CASGLVIGQVYEQYF.